These 5 T cell receptor beta chains were all obtained from the same sample, sequenced in a study of cytomegalovirus exposure and HLA in healthy donors. The study ran its PCR with 60 Vbeta and 13 Jbeta primers. Measured with immunoSEQ multiplex PCR; TCRdb has only the in-frame clones, and not every one. This table holds over 130,000 clones, 70% to 75% found once. Sequenced input: PBMCs. These receptors came from a woman in her 30s in good health and CMV-seronegative.

The rearrangement links TRBV19 to TRBJ1-3; D might be TRBD1 (5 bases). Germline-derived CDR1 and CDR2 are LNHDA and SQIVND (reference sequence). The ends were cut back, 6 bases at V and 0 bases at J, with 12 bases in the middle. The CDR3 loop spans 15 amino acids. CDR3 bases: TGTGCCAGTAGAATTCTCAGGGACTCTGGAAACACCATATATTTT. Amino acids: CASRILRDSGNTIYF.

The V gene is TRBV7-9, the J gene TRBJ2-1, with D unresolved. The V gene lost 8 bases and the J gene lost 5 bases, with 10 bases spanning the gap. The CDR3 contains 12 residues. Germline CDR1 is SEHNR and CDR2 is FQNEAQ (reference sequence). The CDR3 region has the DNA TGTGCCAGCGATGAGGTGAACAATGAGCAGTTCTTC. Translation: CASDEVNNEQFF.

The CDR3: CASSPQGYSNQPQHF. The CDR3 bases are TGTGCCAGCAGCCCGCAGGGTTACAGCAATCAGCCCCAGCATTTT. The V gene is TRBV7-2, the J gene TRBJ1-5; possibly TRBD1 for D (5 bases). Germline values: CDR1 SGHTA, CDR2 FQGNSA. Trimming removed 5 bases from V and 1 base from J, with 12 bases in between. CDR3 length equals 15 residues.

Details on this clone: Other DNA variants within this sample encode the same CDR3. The chain links TRBV6-1 to TRBJ1-1, with a possible D match to TRBD1 (5 bases). V was cut by 4 bases and J by 2 bases, with 8 bases left in between. This CDR3 is 13 amino acids long. In germline, CDR1 is MNHNS, CDR2 SASEGT. The CDR3 DNA follows: TGTGCCAGCAGTGCGACAGACAACACTGAAGCTTTCTTT. Protein: CASSATDNTEAFF.

The table lists this clone with a count of one. The V gene is TRBV18, the J gene TRBJ2-3; no clear D gene. The CDR3 totals 15 residues. V was pared by 3 bases and J by 0 bases, with 10 bases between. Per the germline V gene, CDR1 is KGHSH and CDR2 is LQKENI. The CDR3 DNA reads TGTGCCAGCTCACCGCCTGCGGCTAGCACAGATACGCAGTATTTT. It is translated as CASSPPAASTDTQYF.